This T cell receptor (beta chain) comes out of a study of T cells in Graves' hyperthyroidism and ophthalmopathy. Study as a whole: Before any treatment, at initial diagnosis, peripheral blood was collected.

Overall study results and limits: Most expanded thyroid clonotypes above 0.001 recurred in blood.

Trimming stripped 7 bases from V and 5 bases from J, with 8 bases between. Germline CDR1 reads MNHNS; CDR2 reads SASEGT. The CDR3 has 11 amino acids. RNA transcripts yielded amplified TCR beta CDR3 regions. First-round RT-PCR targeting the TCR CDR3 was performed with the HTBI primer set. TCRdb reprocessed the multiplex PCR reads via MiXCR and lists one record per CDR3 protein. This table holds about 700,000 distinct CDR3 sequences, around 13% found once. The authors deemed Graves' hyperthyroidism stable absent ophthalmopathy progression within 18 months. Diagnostic decisions used clinical symptoms, serum thyroxine and TRAb, thyroid ultrasound and orbital computed tomography. As to this clonotype: Its specificity is unknown.

The sequence was obtained from a woman between 18 and 30 years old with Graves' hyperthyroidism. V usage is TRBV6-1 and J usage is TRBJ2-5, with unresolved D. The sequenced sample was blood. CDR3 DNA sequence: TGTGCCAGCAAATGGGTGGAGACCCAGTACTTC. This encodes CASKWVETQYF.